This is a list of T cell receptor beta chains from one sample in a study of shared clonotypes between healthy human individuals. TCRdb's table, derived via immunoSEQ multiplex PCR, lists solely in-frame clones and lacks some. The table lists more than 550,000 clones, around 92% of them singletons. Sequencing was performed on naive CD8+ T cells sorted from blood. These receptors were collected from a man aged 25-40 years in good health. Both conserved end residues are part of each CDR3. D genes are given only for firm matches. Some rows have no size entry. The others give once, few or many, or a class for an expanded clone.

v_gene,abundance,d_gene,j_gene,CDR3nt,CDR3aa
TRBV7-8,NA,NA,TRBJ2-7,TGTGCCAGCAGCCAGGGGACCGCCCTGAACCCCTACGAGCAGTACTTC,CASSQGTALNPYEQYF
TRBV6-5,NA,TRBD2,TRBJ2-1,TGTGCCAGCAGTTACGCTAGCGGGGGATACAATGAGCAGTTCTTC,CASSYASGGYNEQFF
TRBV10-3,NA,TRBD1,TRBJ1-1,TGTGCCATCACAGGGACAGGGGGCTTCACTGAAGCTTTCTTT,CAITGTGGFTEAFF
TRBV21-1,NA,NA,TRBJ2-2,TGTGCCAGCAGGAAAACGGGACAGGCCCAATGCACCGGGGAGCTGTTTTTT,CASRKTGQAQCTGELFF
TRBV9,NA,TRBD1,TRBJ1-1,TGTGCCAGCAGCCCAGGGACAGATAATTACATGAACACTGAAGCTTTCTTT,CASSPGTDNYMNTEAFF
TRBV28,NA,NA,TRBJ2-3,TGTGCCAGCAGTTCCCTAGGTGCAGATACGCAGTATTTT,CASSSLGADTQYF
TRBV9,NA,TRBD2,TRBJ2-7,TGTGCCAGCAGCCCCACTAGCGGGATAGTCTACGAGCAGTACTTC,CASSPTSGIVYEQYF
TRBV10-3,NA,NA,TRBJ2-2,TGTGCCATCAGTGGGGAGAGCCGACAGGAGCTGTTTTTT,CAISGESRQELFF
TRBV27,NA,NA,TRBJ2-2,TGTGCCTGCTCGTGGGATCTTGGCACCGGGGAGCTGTTTTTT,CACSWDLGTGELFF
TRBV28,NA,TRBD1,TRBJ2-4,TGTGCCAGCAGTTCTTACCGGGACAGGGGAACCTTC,CASSSYRDRGTF
TRBV10-3,few,NA,TRBJ1-5,TGTGCCATCAGTGATTCCCGGACAGAGGCTAATCAGCCCCAGCATTTT,CAISDSRTEANQPQHF
TRBV19,NA,TRBD2,TRBJ2-1,TGTGCCAGTAGTATCGGACTAGCGGGGAACAATGAGCAGTTCTTC,CASSIGLAGNNEQFF
TRBV10-3,NA,NA,TRBJ1-1,TGTGCCATCATGTTCATGGGTGAAGCTTTCTTT,CAIMFMGEAFF
TRBV12-2,once,NA,TRBJ2-3,TGTGCAAGTCGCCAAACCGCGACGGCAGATACGCAGTATTTT,CASRQTATADTQYF
TRBV9,NA,TRBD2,TRBJ2-7,TGTGCCAGCAGCGTAGTATCGACTAGCGAAACCTACGAGCAGTACTTC,CASSVVSTSETYEQYF
TRBV7-9,NA,TRBD2,TRBJ2-1,TGTGCCAGTCGGGGGCTAGCGGGAGTCGAGTCCTACAATGAGCAGTTCTTC,CASRGLAGVESYNEQFF
TRBV5-4,NA,NA,TRBJ2-7,TGTGCCAGCACCATGGAGAACTCCTACGAGCAGTACTTC,CASTMENSYEQYF
TRBV11-2,NA,NA,TRBJ2-7,TGTGCCAGCAGCTCAATGGGGCGGGGCGAGCAGTACTTC,CASSSMGRGEQYF
TRBV4-1,once,TRBD1,TRBJ2-7,TGCGCCAGCAGCCTACAGGGGGCGCGCGAGCAGTACTTC,CASSLQGAREQYF
TRBV2,NA,NA,TRBJ2-6,TGTGCCAGCAGTGAAAGGCCGGCAGGGGCTTTTAACGGGGCCAACGTCCTGACTTTC,CASSERPAGAFNGANVLTF
TRBV2,NA,NA,TRBJ1-2,TGTGCCACCCTGAAGGGGCAGGGTGTAGGCTACACCTTC,CATLKGQGVGYTF
TRBV7-3,NA,TRBD2,TRBJ2-3,TGTGCCAGCAGTTCGAGGGCTAGCGGCAGCACAGATACGCAGTATTTT,CASSSRASGSTDTQYF
TRBV4-1,NA,NA,TRBJ1-4,TGCGCCAGCAGCCAAGAAATAGGGTGGCCTGATGAAAAACTGTTTTTT,CASSQEIGWPDEKLFF
TRBV7-6,NA,TRBD2,TRBJ2-1,TGTGCCAGCAGCTTAGCTAGTGGGGGACTAGCGGGAGGTAACTCCTACAATGAGCAGTTCTTC,CASSLASGGLAGGNSYNEQFF
TRBV7-9,NA,NA,TRBJ2-5,TGTGCCAGCAGCTTAGAGGGACAACAAGAGACCCAGTACTTC,CASSLEGQQETQYF
TRBV27,once,NA,TRBJ1-2,TGTGCCAGCAGCCCCTTCCGAGCTAACTATGGCTACACCTTC,CASSPFRANYGYTF
TRBV4-1,NA,NA,TRBJ2-1,TGCGCCAGCAGCCCGAAGGACTATTCCTACAATGAGCAGTTCTTC,CASSPKDYSYNEQFF
TRBV5-6,NA,NA,TRBJ1-2,TGTGCCAGCAGCTTGGTATGGGCAGGGGACTATGGCTACACCTTC,CASSLVWAGDYGYTF
TRBV4-3,NA,NA,TRBJ1-3,TGCGCCAGCAGCCCAAGTTGGGGAGACTCTGGAAACACCATATATTTT,CASSPSWGDSGNTIYF
TRBV9,NA,NA,TRBJ1-3,TGTGCCAGCAGCGTAGGGGACGGAGGACCTGGAAACACCATATATTTT,CASSVGDGGPGNTIYF
TRBV5-1,once,TRBD1,TRBJ1-1,TGCGCCAGCAGCTCAGGACAGGGGAACACTGAAGCTTTCTTT,CASSSGQGNTEAFF
TRBV5-5,NA,TRBD1,TRBJ1-2,TGTGCCAGCAGCTTCCCTACCGGGACAGGGGGCGATGGCTACACCTTC,CASSFPTGTGGDGYTF
TRBV14,NA,TRBD1,TRBJ1-2,TGTGCCAGCAGCCCTAACAGGGGGGCGGGAGGCTACACCTTC,CASSPNRGAGGYTF
TRBV19,NA,NA,TRBJ2-2,TGTGCCAGTAGTATAATTCCCGGGGAGCTGTTTTTT,CASSIIPGELFF
TRBV14,NA,TRBD1,TRBJ2-7,TGTGCCAGCAGTCAAACACCGGGACAGGGACGCTACGAGCAGTACTTC,CASSQTPGQGRYEQYF
TRBV4-1,few,TRBD1,TRBJ1-2,TGCGCCAGCAGCCAGGGTGGACAGGACGGGAATGGCTACACCTTC,CASSQGGQDGNGYTF
TRBV6-5,NA,NA,TRBJ2-1,TGTGCCAGCAGTTACTCTGGGGCCTACAATGAGCAGTTCTTC,CASSYSGAYNEQFF
TRBV27,NA,TRBD1,TRBJ2-7,TGTGCCAGCAGTTTATCGAGGACAGGGGTCTACGAGCAGTACTTC,CASSLSRTGVYEQYF
TRBV7-9,NA,TRBD2,TRBJ2-5,TGTGCCAGCACCAATACAGGGACTAGCGGGAGGGAGACCCAGTACTTC,CASTNTGTSGRETQYF
TRBV25-1,NA,TRBD2,TRBJ2-2,TGTGCCAGCAGTACCTATTCTGCGGGACTAGGTACCGGGGAGCTGTTTTTT,CASSTYSAGLGTGELFF
TRBV29-1,NA,NA,TRBJ2-7,TGCAGCGTTGAGAGGGACACCTTTCCCTACGAGCAGTACTTC,CSVERDTFPYEQYF
TRBV28,NA,TRBD1,TRBJ1-4,TGTGCCAGCAGTTTCTCCTACAGGGGTGAACTGTTTTTT,CASSFSYRGELFF
TRBV10-3,NA,NA,TRBJ2-7,TGTGCCATCAGCCTCGCTGACCGGTACGAGCAGTACTTC,CAISLADRYEQYF
TRBV28,NA,TRBD1,TRBJ2-7,TGTGCCACTCGGGACAGGGGACCTCACGAGCAGTACTTC,CATRDRGPHEQYF
TRBV28,NA,NA,TRBJ1-2,TGTGCCAGCAGTGAAAACTATGGCTACACCTTC,CASSENYGYTF
TRBV19,NA,TRBD2,TRBJ2-1,TGTGCCAGTAGTATACTAGCGGGAGGAGCCAATGAGCAGTTCTTC,CASSILAGGANEQFF
TRBV30,NA,TRBD2,TRBJ2-1,TGTGCCTGGAGTGACCCCGGACTAGCGAGATTCTACAATGAGCAGTTCTTC,CAWSDPGLARFYNEQFF
TRBV12-5,NA,TRBD1,TRBJ1-2,TGTGCTAGTGGTGAGACAGGGAACTATGGCTACACCTTC,CASGETGNYGYTF
TRBV14,NA,NA,TRBJ1-2,TGTGCCAGCAGCCAAGATTCGGCCTATGGCTACACCTTC,CASSQDSAYGYTF
TRBV27,NA,TRBD1,TRBJ1-4,TGTGCCAGCAGTTTTACAGGGGGCGTGCTGTTTTTT,CASSFTGGVLFF
TRBV4-1,NA,NA,TRBJ1-3,TGCGCCAGCAGCCAGTTTACAGGGTCCGGAAACACCATATATTTT,CASSQFTGSGNTIYF
TRBV27,NA,NA,TRBJ2-7,TGTGCCAGCAGTTTATCGCGGCACTCCTACGAGCAGTACTTC,CASSLSRHSYEQYF
TRBV7-9,NA,TRBD2,TRBJ2-7,TGTGCCAGCAGCTCCGGGGGGGGACGGTACGAGCAGTACTTC,CASSSGGGRYEQYF
TRBV30,NA,NA,TRBJ2-3,TGTGCCTGGAGCCCAGGGGCTGCTAGCACAGATACGCAGTATTTT,CAWSPGAASTDTQYF
TRBV7-9,NA,NA,TRBJ1-2,TGTGCCAGCAGCTTAGGACTGATCTATGGCTACACCTTC,CASSLGLIYGYTF